This T cell receptor (beta chain) was captured in a study of OX40 agonist ivuxolimab in advanced cancers. Study-wide context: Eligibility admitted prior anti-PD-1, anti-PD-L1 or anti-CTLA-4 therapy; around 38% had some. Broader study findings: Antigen specificity was not determined for the expanded peripheral T cells. Both blood CD4+ and CD8+ T cells showed clonal growth by week 6 at 0.1 to 3.0 mg/kg.

To note about this clone: Its antigen remains unidentified.

The CDR3 sequence is 16 residues long. Germline V CDR1 and CDR2: MGHRA, YSYEKL. Germline trimming cut 3 bases from V and 2 bases from J; bases unmatched to any gene: 9. Only in-frame clones appear in the TCRdb table, and some are missing; sequencing was by immunoSEQ multiplex PCR. The table records fewer than 50,000 clones, about nine tenths of them present only once. This clonotype was sampled from an adult with an advanced solid tumor such as melanoma, head and neck, liver or kidney cancer. The chain joins TRBV4-1 to TRBJ1-1; 7 bases align to TRBD1. Sequences were derived from CD4+ or CD8+ T cells sorted from blood, sampled in a trial of the OX40 agonist ivuxolimab. The CDR3 here is CASSHEKTGPNTEAFF. CDR3 DNA: TGCGCCAGCAGCCACGAGAAGACAGGGCCCAACACTGAAGCTTTCTTT.